What follows are 8 T cell receptor beta chains derived from one specimen sequenced in a study of cytomegalovirus exposure and HLA in healthy donors. Primers included in the PCR were 60 Vbeta and 13 Jbeta primers. The repertoire was sequenced with immunoSEQ multiplex PCR; TCRdb's copy has only in-frame clones and lacks some. The sample carries 240,000 or so clones, roughly 82% recorded once. The sequenced sample consisted of PBMCs. All receptors derive from a woman aged 40 to 50 in good health and CMV-seropositive.

The genes are TRBV27 and TRBJ2-7; 7 positions match TRBD1. Looked up from germline, CDR1 is MNHEY and CDR2 is SMNVEV (reference sequence). This CDR3 comprises 13 residues. V trimming: 5 bases; J trimming: 7 bases; junction bases outside the gene matches: 8. CDR3 in amino acids: CASSPLGQLEQYF. The CDR3 DNA reads as TGTGCCAGCAGTCCTTTGGGACAGCTAGAGCAGTACTTC.

The table lists this clone with a count of one. Compared with germline, one end of the junction differs, possibly owing to a read error. The chain links TRBV7-9 to TRBJ1-2; D call uncertain. The CDR3 sequence is 12 residues long. The germline V gene has CDR1 SEHNR and CDR2 FQNEAQ (reference sequence). The CDR3 protein is CSSSPEDYGYTF. The CDR3 coding sequence is TGTTCCAGCAGCCCCGAGGACTATGGCTACACCTTC.

This clone has just a few counts. The chain combines TRBV30 with TRBJ2-7; no clear D gene. V shed 3 bases and J shed 0 bases, with 6 bases lying between them. Germline V gene lookup returns CDR1 GTSNPN and CDR2 SVGIG (reference sequence). The CDR3 runs to 12 residues. CDR3: CAWSLSSYEQYF. The CDR3 region has the DNA TGTGCCTGGAGCCTGAGCTCCTACGAGCAGTACTTC. Combining the CDR3 with reference TRBV30 and TRBJ2-7 gives the whole variable domain SQTIHQWPATLVQPVGSPLSLECTVEGTSNPNLYWYRQAAGRGLQLLFYSVGIGQISSEVPQNLSASRPQDRQFILSSKKLLLSDSGFYLCAWSLSSYEQYFGPGTRLTVT.

Details on this clone: Other DNA sequences in this specimen translate into the identical CDR3. The chain links TRBV6-5 to TRBJ1-2, with 7 bases identical to TRBD1. V was clipped by 6 bases and J by 4 bases; unmatched bases: 2. The germline gives CDR1 MNHEY, CDR2 SVGAGI. The CDR3 runs 12 residues. CDR3 nucleotide sequence: TGTGCCAGCAGGCAGGGGGGCTATGGCTACACCTTC. Translated, it gives CASRQGGYGYTF.

Concerning this clone itself: Its ends do not fully match the called genes, so a read error is possible. The CDR3 DNA reads as TGTTCCAGCAGCTTAAGTACAGGGGAGAACACTGAAGCTTTCTTT. It is translated as CSSSLSTGENTEAFF. The rearrangement links TRBV7-9 to TRBJ1-1; the match to TRBD1 covers 7 bases. This CDR3 spans 15 amino acids. Germline CDR1 reads SEHNR; CDR2 reads FQNEAQ (reference sequence).

The rearrangement links TRBV29-1 to TRBJ2-7; TRBD1 might be the D (5 bases). From germline, CDR1 is SQVTM and CDR2 ANQGSEA. The CDR3 loop spans 13 amino acids. V was shortened by 6 bases and J by 0 bases, with 12 bases between the two germline ends. Here the CDR3 DNA reads TGCAGCGTCACAGGTAGGAGCTCCTACGAGCAGTACTTC. It yields the protein CSVTGRSSYEQYF.

J is TRBJ2-1 and V is TRBV6-1; D gene uncertain. The CDR3 runs 15 residues. V shed 7 bases and J shed 0 bases, with 13 bases lying between them. In germline, CDR1 is MNHNS, CDR2 SASEGT. The chain's CDR3 is CASNQLVSSYNEQFF. The CDR3, as DNA: TGTGCCAGCAATCAGCTAGTGAGCTCCTACAATGAGCAGTTCTTC.

J is TRBJ1-5 and V is TRBV10-3, with 10 bases that match TRBD1. The CDR3 is 15 amino acids. J was trimmed by 7 bases and V by 5 bases; bases with no gene match: 8. CDR1 ENHRY and CDR2 SYGVKD come from the germline V gene. The CDR3 DNA reads TGTGCCATCAGTACCGGGACAGGGGCTTTCCAGCCCCAGCATTTT. Protein: CAISTGTGAFQPQHF.